The 3 T cell receptor beta chains presented below share a single source sample, sequenced in a study of T cells after yellow fever vaccination (dated by TCRdb to the late 2010s). What the treatment or condition label conveys for this sample: live attenuated yellow fever vaccine strain. Library method: 5' RACE. The run used an Illumina HiSeq 2500. TCRdb applied fastp at Q25 and MiXCR to the public reads, then kept only in-frame beta chains. Under each unique CDR3 protein, matching rows form one entry showing the most common genes and DNA. The sample table shows 200,000 to 300,000 distinct CDR3 sequences, and less than 7.5% are seen once. The ten largest account for about 0.95% of the sample. This specimen was CD4+ T cells sorted from PBMCs, taken on the day of the yellow fever booster vaccination. The receptors stem from a man under 40 who received the YFV17D yellow fever vaccine.

The sample holds a few counts of this clonotype. The chain is built from TRBV7-2 and TRBJ2-1, with D unresolved. The V gene lost 0 bases and the J gene lost 8 bases, with 8 bases spanning the gap. This CDR3 has 13 residues. Germline-derived CDR1 and CDR2 are SGHTA and FQGNSA. The CDR3 bases are TGTGCCAGCAGCTTAGCCTTCGTTTATGAGCAGTTCTTC. This encodes CASSLAFVYEQFF.

This clonotype was detected many times. The CDR3 reads CASSPNIPDTEAFF. The CDR3 DNA reads as TGTGCCAGCTCACCGAATATTCCTGACACTGAAGCTTTCTTT. The rearrangement uses TRBV18 and TRBJ1-1; D is unresolved. This CDR3 is built from 14 residues. Germline V gives CDR1 KGHSH, CDR2 LQKENI. Trimming cost V 3 bases and J 3 bases, with 11 bases left between them.

This chain links TRBV20-1 with TRBJ1-6, with D maybe TRBD1 (6 bases). Trimming stripped 0 bases from V and 7 bases from J, with 10 bases between. Germline V gene lookup returns CDR1 DFQATT and CDR2 SNEGSKA (reference sequence). This CDR3 contains 14 residues. The CDR3 loop is CSARDRGGNSPLHF. The CDR3 DNA is TGCAGTGCTAGAGACAGGGGAGGAAATTCACCCCTCCACTTT.